This T cell receptor beta chain came from a study of blood T cell repertoires in COVID-19. Across the whole study: Acute and convalescent COVID-19 specimens originated in the United States, Italy and Spain. In each case, the material was cDNA or gDNA derived from T cells, B-cell-depleted T cells, or PBMCs.

Authors' processing steps: From reference gene primer amplification, estimates of nucleated cell counts were derived. Repertoires were generated with immunoSEQ multiplex PCR, while TCRdb's copy carries only in-frame clones and drops some. V and J calls and clone size come straight from that table; D and trimming were deduced from the DNA. The table records about 300,000 clones, 90% of them present only once. The CDR3 spans 16 residues. In germline, CDR1 is ENHRY, CDR2 SYGVKD. Trimming cost V 6 bases and J 0 bases, with 17 bases left between them. This clone was seen just once. The TCR comes from a woman aged 18-29 years with acute COVID-19. This sequence joins TRBV10-3 and TRBJ1-1; the D is unclear. The sample consisted of PBMCs or T cells enriched from blood (not recorded which). The CDR3 here is CAISPRVATMNTEAFF. The CDR3 nucleotides read TGTGCCATCAGCCCCCGGGTGGCCACCATGAACACTGAAGCTTTCTTT.